The 30 T cell receptor beta chains presented below share a single source sample, sequenced in a study of shared clonotypes between healthy human individuals. Data came from immunoSEQ multiplex PCR; TCRdb stores just in-frame clones and leaves some out. This sample yields millions of clones, of which approximately 92% are seen a single time; over 0.12% belongs to the top ten. The sample consisted of naive CD4+ T cells sorted from blood. Sample subset: CD45RA+ positively selected. The receptors derive from a man younger than 35 in good health.

This chain joins TRBV18 and TRBJ1-2; D unclear. The CDR3 is made up of 14 amino acids. V was pared by 3 bases and J by 8 bases, with 16 bases between. Per the germline V gene, CDR1 is KGHSH and CDR2 is LQKENI. The CDR3 reads CASSPVLNYGGYTF. Written as DNA, the CDR3 is TGTGCCAGCTCACCTGTGTTGAACTACGGGGGCTACACCTTC.

Comment on this clone: This sample also contains other DNA sequences that code for the same CDR3. The genes are TRBV5-1 and TRBJ2-2, with 13 bases that match TRBD2. V lost 3 bases, J lost 5 bases, and 1 base stayed unmatched. The CDR3 length is 15 residues. Germline assignment: CDR1 SGHRS and CDR2 YFSETQ. CDR3 region: CASSSGLAGTGELFF. For the CDR3, the DNA is TGCGCCAGCAGCTCGGGACTAGCGGGGACCGGGGAGCTGTTTTTT.

The rearrangement joins TRBV2 to TRBJ2-5, with D perhaps given as TRBD1 or TRBD2 (6 bases each). Trimming took off 6 bases at V and 5 bases at J, with 19 bases between the two ends. The CDR3 has 15 residues. The germline CDR1 and CDR2 sequences are SNHLY and FYNNEI. In DNA, the CDR3 is TGTGCCAGCAGAACACTAAGGGGGGCCGGGGAGACCCAGTACTTC. It is translated as CASRTLRGAGETQYF.

This chain connects TRBV9 to TRBJ2-5; 8 nucleotides match TRBD2. The CDR3 runs 15 residues. The trim removed 0 bases at V and 2 bases at J, leaving 3 bases unmatched. Germline loops: CDR1 SGDLS, CDR2 YYNGEE. The CDR3 is CASSVAGGLQETQYF. The CDR3 nucleotides read TGTGCCAGCAGCGTAGCGGGAGGGCTTCAAGAGACCCAGTACTTC.

Written as DNA, the CDR3 is TGTGCCAGCAGCCAGTCAAGATGGTCCGGGACTAGCTCCTACAATGAGCAGTTCTTC. Protein product: CASSQSRWSGTSSYNEQFF. The chain combines TRBV7-9 with TRBJ2-1; 8 bases map to TRBD2. Unmatched junction bases numbered 15, after V lost 5 bases and J lost 0 bases. The CDR3 runs 19 residues. Germline V gene lookup returns CDR1 SEHNR and CDR2 FQNEAQ (reference sequence).

In its sample, this clone was seen once. The chain links TRBV4-3 to TRBJ1-6; D gene uncertain. The length of the CDR3 is 13 residues. Germline loops: CDR1 LGHNA, CDR2 YSLEER. Trimming took off 0 bases at V and 6 bases at J, with 3 bases between the two ends. The CDR3 coding sequence is TGCGCCAGCAGCCAAGAGAGTAATTCACCCCTCCACTTT. This encodes CASSQESNSPLHF.

The rearrangement joins TRBV2 to TRBJ2-5, with unresolved D. The germline V gene encodes CDR1 SNHLY and CDR2 FYNNEI. V dropped 6 bases and J dropped 3 bases, with 5 bases sitting between them. The CDR3 is 11 residues long. The CDR3: CASSEKETQYF. The CDR3 region has the DNA TGTGCCAGCAGCGAGAAAGAGACCCAGTACTTC.

The chain joins TRBV5-4 to TRBJ2-5; 7 positions match TRBD1. From germline, CDR1 is SGHNT and CDR2 YYREEE (reference sequence). The junction had 7 bases not matched to a gene; V was cut back by 1 base and J by 1 base. There are 16 residues in the CDR3. CDR3 sequence: CASSLTGTALQETQYF. The DNA for the CDR3 is TGTGCCAGCAGCTTGACCGGGACAGCCCTCCAAGAGACCCAGTACTTC.

This clone was recorded only once. The sample carries other DNA sequences with the same CDR3. The chain combines TRBV5-1 with TRBJ2-5; D may be TRBD1 or TRBD2 (6 bases each). CDR1 and CDR2 (germline): SGHRS, YFSETQ. The length of the CDR3 is 15 residues. The ends were cut back, 0 bases at V and 3 bases at J, with 12 bases in the middle. CDR3 in DNA: TGCGCCAGCAGCTTGGCCGGGGGCCTTGAAGAGACCCAGTACTTC. Amino acids: CASSLAGGLEETQYF. Combining the CDR3 with reference TRBV5-1 and TRBJ2-5 gives the whole variable domain KAGVTQTPRYLIKTRGQQVTLSCSPISGHRSVSWYQQTPGQGLQFLFEYFSETQRNKGNFPGRFSGRQFSNSRSEMNVSTLELGDSALYLCASSLAGGLEETQYFGPGTRLLVL.

This chain uses TRBV30 with TRBJ1-1; a possible D gene is TRBD1 (6 bases). The CDR3 runs 13 residues. The V and J ends lost 2 bases and 1 base respectively, with 8 bases between them. In germline, CDR1 is GTSNPN, CDR2 SVGIG (reference sequence). Here the CDR3 reads CAWSQGRNTEAFF. The CDR3 nucleotides read TGTGCCTGGAGTCAGGGGAGGAACACTGAAGCTTTCTTT.

This chain uses TRBV7-2 with TRBJ2-7; 8 bases align to TRBD2. V was pared by 6 bases and J by 4 bases, with 11 bases of the junction left unmatched. From germline, CDR1 is SGHTA and CDR2 FQGNSA. CDR3 size: 15 residues. As DNA, the CDR3 is TGTGCCAGCAGTCAACCGGCTAGCGGGCTATACGAGCAGTACTTC. Its translation: CASSQPASGLYEQYF. The full variable domain, completed using reference TRBV7-2 and TRBJ2-7, is GAGVSQSPSNKVTEKGKDVELRCDPISGHTALYWYRQSLGQGLEFLIYFQGNSAPDKSGLPSDRFSAERTGGSVSTLTIQRTQQEDSAVYLCASSQPASGLYEQYFGPGTRLTVT.

The V call is TRBV19, the J call TRBJ1-6; the match to TRBD1 covers 10 bases. Germline V gene data show CDR1 as LNHDA and CDR2 as SQIVND (reference sequence). The V and J ends lost 6 bases and 7 bases, in that order; junction bases with no gene match: 9. This CDR3 comprises 16 residues. The CDR3 sequence: CASSHPGQGNNSPLHF. CDR3 sequence (DNA): TGTGCCAGTAGCCATCCGGGACAGGGGAACAATTCACCCCTCCACTTT.

About this clone itself: Other DNA sequences within the sample encode an identical CDR3. The genes are TRBV6-5 and TRBJ1-1; 9 bases match TRBD1. The germline gives CDR1 MNHEY, CDR2 SVGAGI. V was clipped by 5 bases and J by 5 bases; unmatched bases: 3. The length of the CDR3 is 13 residues. In nucleotides, the CDR3 is TGTGCCAGCAGTCGGACAGGGGTGACTGAAGCTTTCTTT. This translates into CASSRTGVTEAFF.

The rearrangement links TRBV19 to TRBJ1-2; D is uncertain. Germline V gene lookup returns CDR1 LNHDA and CDR2 SQIVND (reference sequence). Trimming took 3 bases from V and 2 from J, leaving 16 bases between them. CDR3 length equals 16 residues. The CDR3 DNA is TGTGCCAGTAGTATTTTGCGGACGGAGTTCAACTATGGCTACACCTTC. It yields the protein CASSILRTEFNYGYTF.

In DNA, the CDR3 is TGTGCCAGCAGTGGGGCTTGGGGGGGTGTCAGGGAGACCCAGTACTTC. It specifies CASSGAWGGVRETQYF. The gene calls are TRBV25-1 and TRBJ2-5; TRBD2 matches at 7 bases. V trimming: 4 bases; J trimming: 5 bases; junction bases outside the gene matches: 13. There are 16 residues in the CDR3. Germline CDR1 is MGHDK and CDR2 is SYGVNS.

The V gene is TRBV18, the J gene TRBJ1-2; 10 bases are a match to TRBD1. This CDR3 has 12 residues. The germline V gene has CDR1 KGHSH and CDR2 LQKENI. The V and J ends lost 6 bases and 8 bases, in that order; junction bases with no gene match: 3. CDR3 in DNA: TGTGCCAGCTCGGGGACAGGGGACGGCTACACCTTC. It translates to CASSGTGDGYTF.

Concerning this clone: The sample carries other DNA sequences with the same CDR3. The chain combines TRBV7-6 with TRBJ2-5; no firm D call. Germline V gene data show CDR1 as SGHVS and CDR2 as FNYEAQ. V was pared by 1 base and J by 0 bases, with 3 bases between. This CDR3 is built from 13 residues. CDR3 DNA: TGTGCCAGCAGCTTAGGCAACCAAGAGACCCAGTACTTC. Its translation is CASSLGNQETQYF.

The chain uses TRBV10-3 and TRBJ2-3; D unclear. V was clipped by 3 bases and J by 4 bases, with 8 bases between them. Germline CDR1 ENHRY, CDR2 SYGVKD. This CDR3 region has 13 residues. The CDR3 nucleotides read TGTGCCATCAGTGACTCCCTGCCAGATACGCAGTATTTT. This gives the protein CAISDSLPDTQYF.

The rearrangement links TRBV5-1 to TRBJ2-2, with D possibly matching TRBD2 (5 bases). This CDR3 has 15 residues. CDR1 is SGHRS and CDR2 is YFSETQ in the germline V gene. Trimming removed 4 bases from V and 1 base from J, with 11 bases in between. The CDR3 here is CASSANSENTGELFF. CDR3 DNA sequence: TGCGCCAGCAGCGCCAATAGCGAGAACACCGGGGAGCTGTTTTTT.

V gene TRBV6-1 combines with J gene TRBJ2-7; D gene uncertain. V dropped 2 bases and J dropped 6 bases, with 5 bases sitting between them. This CDR3 region has 11 residues. From germline, CDR1 is MNHNS and CDR2 SASEGT. The CDR3 loop reads CASSERTEQYF. The CDR3 DNA follows: TGTGCCAGCAGTGAAAGGACCGAGCAGTACTTC.

The CDR3 nucleotides are TGTGCCTGGGGGTTTCGGACTGAAGCTTTCTTT. It is translated as CAWGFRTEAFF. V usage is TRBV30 and J usage is TRBJ1-1; no reliable D call. Germline V gene data show CDR1 as GTSNPN and CDR2 as SVGIG (reference sequence). This CDR3 spans 11 amino acids. V was shortened by 5 bases and J by 5 bases, with 9 bases between the two germline ends.

The CDR3 here is CASSQFRDRHRGYTF. The CDR3 nucleotides read TGTGCCAGTAGTCAATTCAGGGACAGGCATCGAGGCTACACCTTC. V usage is TRBV19 and J usage is TRBJ1-2, with 8 bases that match TRBD1. Germline CDR1 reads LNHDA; CDR2 reads SQIVND (reference sequence). The J segment lost 8 bases and the V segment lost 5 bases, leaving 13 bases of the junction unmatched. The CDR3 has 15 residues.

This clone was found once. V is TRBV10-3 and J is TRBJ2-1; 14 nucleotides agree with TRBD2. Germline V CDR1 and CDR2: ENHRY, SYGVKD. The CDR3 length is 20 residues. The V gene end was trimmed by 4 bases and the J gene end by 4 bases; junction bases not matched to a gene: 15. The CDR3 coding sequence is TGTGCCATCAGTGGAGGGACTAGCGGGAGTCATCACCCGGGATACAATGAGCAGTTCTTC. Translation gives CAISGGTSGSHHPGYNEQFF.

The V gene is TRBV7-6, the J gene TRBJ2-1; 16 bases line up with TRBD2. Germline assignment: CDR1 SGHVS and CDR2 FNYEAQ. This CDR3 contains 16 residues. The V segment lost 5 bases and the J segment 6 bases; nucleotides outside the gene matches: 4. CDR3 sequence reads: CASSPGTSGGVNEQFF. CDR3 in DNA: TGTGCCAGCAGCCCCGGGACTAGCGGGGGGGTCAATGAGCAGTTCTTC.

The CDR3 is CASSAPNTQYF. Written as DNA, the CDR3 is TGTGCCAGCAGCGCCCCCAATACGCAGTATTTT. The chain has TRBV11-2 and TRBJ2-3; D is unclear. The CDR3 covers 11 residues. V lost 5 bases to trimming and J lost 7 bases, with 7 bases between them. Germline V gene sequence: CDR1 SGHAT, CDR2 FQNNGV.

About this clone: The sample contains more than one DNA sequence encoding this CDR3. This chain connects TRBV18 to TRBJ2-7; D is unresolved. Germline V gives CDR1 KGHSH, CDR2 LQKENI. This CDR3 spans 14 amino acids. The ends were cut back, 3 bases at V and 2 bases at J, with 11 bases in the middle. The CDR3 protein is CASSPGRRTYEQYF. CDR3 bases: TGTGCCAGCTCACCCGGAAGGCGCACCTACGAGCAGTACTTC.

This clone occurred once. The rearrangement joins TRBV7-6 to TRBJ2-3; TRBD2 aligns across 10 bases. This CDR3 contains 16 residues. Trimming took 4 bases from V and 6 from J; bases not matched to a gene: 10. Germline V CDR1 and CDR2: SGHVS, FNYEAQ. The CDR3 loop reads CASSYSGGSEADTQYF. The CDR3 DNA reads as TGTGCCAGCAGCTATAGCGGGGGGTCCGAGGCGGATACGCAGTATTTT.

The chain has TRBV19 and TRBJ2-3; 9 positions match TRBD2. J gave up 7 bases and V 10 bases, and 15 bases lay outside the gene matches. Looked up from germline, CDR1 is LNHDA and CDR2 is SQIVND (reference sequence). This CDR3 contains 15 residues. The CDR3 DNA follows: TGTGCCACCTCCGGTGGAGCGGGGGGTCCAAATACGCAGTATTTT. It encodes CATSGGAGGPNTQYF.

This clone was found a few times. The genes are TRBV30 and TRBJ1-1; D possibly corresponds to TRBD1 (6 bases). The CDR3 has 15 amino acids. From germline, CDR1 is GTSNPN and CDR2 SVGIG (reference sequence). Trimming stripped 5 bases from V and 4 bases from J, with 20 bases between. The CDR3, as DNA: TGTGCCTGGGAACACACGGGGGGCGGAGGCACTGAAGCTTTCTTT. It encodes CAWEHTGGGGTEAFF. The full variable domain, with the rest looked up from reference TRBV30 and TRBJ1-1, is SQTIHQWPATLVQPVGSPLSLECTVEGTSNPNLYWYRQAAGRGLQLLFYSVGIGQISSEVPQNLSASRPQDRQFILSSKKLLLSDSGFYLCAWEHTGGGGTEAFFGQGTRLTVV.

The genes are TRBV18 and TRBJ2-7; tentatively, D is TRBD1 or TRBD2 (6 bases each). The germline V gene encodes CDR1 KGHSH and CDR2 LQKENI. V dropped 4 bases and J dropped 5 bases, with 18 bases sitting between them. The CDR3 length is 15 residues. Here the CDR3 DNA reads TGTGCCAGCTCACGTACCGGGACACTAGCACACGAGCAGTACTTC. Its translation is CASSRTGTLAHEQYF.